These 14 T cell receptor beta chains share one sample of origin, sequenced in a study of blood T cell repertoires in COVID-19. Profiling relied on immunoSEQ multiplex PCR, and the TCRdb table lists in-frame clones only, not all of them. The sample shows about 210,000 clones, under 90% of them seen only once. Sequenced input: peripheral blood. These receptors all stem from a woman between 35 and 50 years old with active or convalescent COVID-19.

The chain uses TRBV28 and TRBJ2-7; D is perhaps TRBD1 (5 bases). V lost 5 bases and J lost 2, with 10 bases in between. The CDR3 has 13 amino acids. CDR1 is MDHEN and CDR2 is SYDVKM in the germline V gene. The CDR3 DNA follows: TGTGCCAGCAGTCCTGACAGCCCCTACGAGCAGTACTTC. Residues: CASSPDSPYEQYF. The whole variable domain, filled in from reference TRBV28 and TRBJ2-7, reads DVKVTQSSRYLVKRTGEKVFLECVQDMDHENMFWYRQDPGLGLRLIYFSYDVKMKEKGDIPEGYSVSREKKERFSLILESASTNQTSMYLCASSPDSPYEQYFGPGTRLTVT.

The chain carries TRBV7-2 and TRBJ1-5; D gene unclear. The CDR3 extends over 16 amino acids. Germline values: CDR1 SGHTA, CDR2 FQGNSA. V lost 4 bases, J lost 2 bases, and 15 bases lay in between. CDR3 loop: CASSSLGSLGNQPQHF. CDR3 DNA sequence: TGTGCCAGCAGCTCGTTGGGGAGTTTGGGCAATCAGCCCCAGCATTTT.

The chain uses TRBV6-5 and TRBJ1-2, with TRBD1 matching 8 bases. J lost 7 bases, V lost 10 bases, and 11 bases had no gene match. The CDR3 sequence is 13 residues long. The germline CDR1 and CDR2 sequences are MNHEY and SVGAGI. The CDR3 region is CATSTGDLSGYTF. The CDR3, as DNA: TGTGCCACCTCGACAGGGGATTTAAGTGGCTACACCTTC.

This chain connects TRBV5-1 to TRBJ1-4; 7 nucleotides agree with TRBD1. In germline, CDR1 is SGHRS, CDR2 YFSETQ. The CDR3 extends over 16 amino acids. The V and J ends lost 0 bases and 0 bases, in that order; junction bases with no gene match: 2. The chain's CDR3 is CASSLGTGATNEKLFF. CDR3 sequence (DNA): TGCGCCAGCAGCTTGGGAACAGGGGCAACTAATGAAAAACTGTTTTTT.

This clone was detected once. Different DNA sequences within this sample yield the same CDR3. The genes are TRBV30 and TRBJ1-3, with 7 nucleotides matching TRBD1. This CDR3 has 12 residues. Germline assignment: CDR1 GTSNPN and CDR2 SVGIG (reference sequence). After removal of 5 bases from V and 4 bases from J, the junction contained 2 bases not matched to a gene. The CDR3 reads CAWGTVGNTIYF. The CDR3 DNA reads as TGTGCCTGGGGGACAGTCGGAAACACCATATATTTT.

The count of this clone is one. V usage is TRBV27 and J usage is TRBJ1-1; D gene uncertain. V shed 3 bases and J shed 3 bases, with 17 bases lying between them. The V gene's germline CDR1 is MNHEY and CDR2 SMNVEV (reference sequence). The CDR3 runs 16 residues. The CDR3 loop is CASSFLRAAGDTEAFF. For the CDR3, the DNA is TGTGCCAGCAGTTTTCTGCGTGCAGCGGGAGACACTGAAGCTTTCTTT.

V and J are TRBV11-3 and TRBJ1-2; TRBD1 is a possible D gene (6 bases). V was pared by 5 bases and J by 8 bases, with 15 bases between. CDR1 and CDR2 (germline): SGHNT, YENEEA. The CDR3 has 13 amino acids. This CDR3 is CASSTLPGEGYTF. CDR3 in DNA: TGTGCCAGCAGCACACTCCCAGGGGAGGGCTACACCTTC.

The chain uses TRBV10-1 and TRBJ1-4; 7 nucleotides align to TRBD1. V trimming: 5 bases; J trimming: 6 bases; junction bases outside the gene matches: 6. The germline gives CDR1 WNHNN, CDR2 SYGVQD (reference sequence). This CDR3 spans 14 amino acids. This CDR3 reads CASSPTGRDEKLFF. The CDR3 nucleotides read TGCGCCAGCAGTCCGACAGGGCGGGATGAAAAACTGTTTTTT.

The CDR3 DNA reads as TGTGCCAGCAGTTCGGGCAGGGCCAATCAGCCCCAGCATTTT. Its translation is CASSSGRANQPQHF. This chain links TRBV6-5 with TRBJ1-5, with D tentatively TRBD1 (5 bases). Per the germline V gene, CDR1 is MNHEY and CDR2 is SVGAGI. V was clipped by 4 bases and J by 3 bases, with 10 bases between them. The CDR3 consists of 14 residues.

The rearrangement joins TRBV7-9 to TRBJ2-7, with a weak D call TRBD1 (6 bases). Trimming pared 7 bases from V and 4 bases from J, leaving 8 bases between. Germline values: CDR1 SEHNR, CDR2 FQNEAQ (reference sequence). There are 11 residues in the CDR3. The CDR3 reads CASKGGYEQYF. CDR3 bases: TGTGCCAGCAAAGGGGGTTACGAGCAGTACTTC.

The CDR3 here is CASSESSGGFYNEQFF. The CDR3 nucleotides read TGCGCCAGCAGTGAGTCAAGCGGGGGTTTCTACAATGAGCAGTTCTTC. The chain joins TRBV10-1 to TRBJ2-1, with TRBD2 matching over 8 bases. CDR1 and CDR2 (germline): WNHNN, SYGVQD (reference sequence). CDR3 length: 16 amino acids. With 0 bases clipped from V and 3 bases from J, the junction kept 4 bases outside the gene matches.

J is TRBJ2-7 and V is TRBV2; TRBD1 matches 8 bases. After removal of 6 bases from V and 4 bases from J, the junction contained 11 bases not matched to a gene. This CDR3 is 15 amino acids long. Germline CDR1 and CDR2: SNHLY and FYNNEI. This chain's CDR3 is CASRADRAGEYEQYF. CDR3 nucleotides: TGTGCCAGCAGAGCGGACAGGGCCGGGGAATACGAGCAGTACTTC.

The CDR3 reads CATSGVFAGVDTQYF. The CDR3 DNA is TGTGCCACCAGTGGGGTGTTCGCGGGAGTGGATACGCAGTATTTT. V is TRBV24-1 and J is TRBJ2-3; TRBD2 aligns across 7 bases. The CDR3 contains 15 residues. Looked up from germline, CDR1 is KGHDR and CDR2 is SFDVKD. The V and J ends lost 5 bases and 6 bases, in that order; junction bases with no gene match: 10.

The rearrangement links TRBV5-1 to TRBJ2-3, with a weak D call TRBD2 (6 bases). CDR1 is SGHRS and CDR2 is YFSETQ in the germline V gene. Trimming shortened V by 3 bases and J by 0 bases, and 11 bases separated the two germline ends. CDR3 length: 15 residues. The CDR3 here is CASSYGGVSTDTQYF. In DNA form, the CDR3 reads TGCGCCAGCAGCTACGGCGGGGTGAGCACAGATACGCAGTATTTT.